This T cell receptor beta chain came from a study of blood T cell repertoires in COVID-19. Study as a whole: The United States, Italy and Spain supplied acute and convalescent COVID-19 samples.

Original data processing: Nucleated cell counts were estimated from reference gene primer amplification. Sequencing used immunoSEQ multiplex PCR; TCRdb keeps in-frame clones, though not all of them. V and J calls plus clone size are reproduced from that table; the DNA served to infer D and trimming. The data show 200,000 to 250,000 clones, 60% to 85% seen once. CDR1 and CDR2 (germline): SGHAT, FQNNGV. Trimming cost V 2 bases and J 8 bases; bases outside gene matches: 10. This CDR3 comprises 16 residues. The TCR sequence derives from a woman between 70 and 85 years old with acute or convalescent COVID-19. The specimen was peripheral blood. The V call is TRBV11-2, the J call TRBJ1-2; TRBD1 matches at 11 bases. The CDR3: CASSLSQGQGEEGYTF. The CDR3 nucleotides read TGTGCCAGCAGCTTATCGCAGGGACAGGGGGAGGAGGGCTACACCTTC. The variable domain in full, with the rest retrieved from reference TRBV11-2 and TRBJ1-2, is EAGVAQSPRYKIIEKRQSVAFWCNPISGHATLYWYQQILGQGPKLLIQFQNNGVVDDSQLPKDRFSAERLKGVDSTLKIQPAKLEDSAVYLCASSLSQGQGEEGYTFGSGTRLTVV.